The source of this TCR beta chain is a study of cytomegalovirus exposure and HLA in healthy donors. For the study at large: Genotyping showed around four fifths of almost 400 donors falling in the Caucasian-associated ancestry cluster.

Primers: 60 Vbeta forward and 13 Jbeta reverse. Only in-frame clones appear in the TCRdb table, and some are missing; sequencing was by immunoSEQ multiplex PCR. In the table there are roughly 130,000 clones, 80% of which are singletons. While unrecorded immune exposures were likely, the donors were nominally healthy when sampled. Overall study findings and caveats: Presence/absence comparisons presumed near-even sequencing depth among donors. TCR sequences were mostly rare, though some public TCRs occurred in many donors.

Germline CDR1 and CDR2: LGHNA and YNFKEQ. The CDR3 runs 16 residues. There are a few counts of this clone. Its antigen remains unknown. The junction shows a germline mismatch at one end, possibly a read error. Sequenced: PBMCs. The chain couples TRBV4-2 to TRBJ2-6; TRBD1 aligns across 8 bases. The TCR originated in a male donor in good health and CMV-seronegative. The DNA for the CDR3 is TGTGCCAGCAGCCCCTCGACCGGGACAGGCGCCAACGGCCTGACTTTC. It encodes CASSPSTGTGANGLTF.